This entry concerns a single T cell receptor beta chain. Its antigen remains unidentified. These data are taken from a study of cytomegalovirus exposure and HLA in healthy donors. The CDR3 length is 14 residues. Germline V gives CDR1 ENHRY, CDR2 SYGVKD. Trimming pared 6 bases from V and 7 bases from J, leaving 15 bases between. Assay used: immunoSEQ multiplex PCR; TCRdb lists only in-frame clones, some missing. The table includes 55,000 to 70,000 clones, roughly nine tenths detected once. General study findings and limits: Rarity marked most TCR sequences, yet some public TCRs occurred in many donors.

V usage is TRBV10-3 and J usage is TRBJ2-2, with a weak D call TRBD2 (6 bases). The sequence was collected from a woman aged 30 to 39 in good health and CMV-seronegative. The source material was PBMCs. The CDR3 protein is CAIRGSFGSGELFF. The CDR3, as DNA: TGTGCCATCAGAGGATCGTTCGGGAGCGGGGAGCTGTTTTTT.